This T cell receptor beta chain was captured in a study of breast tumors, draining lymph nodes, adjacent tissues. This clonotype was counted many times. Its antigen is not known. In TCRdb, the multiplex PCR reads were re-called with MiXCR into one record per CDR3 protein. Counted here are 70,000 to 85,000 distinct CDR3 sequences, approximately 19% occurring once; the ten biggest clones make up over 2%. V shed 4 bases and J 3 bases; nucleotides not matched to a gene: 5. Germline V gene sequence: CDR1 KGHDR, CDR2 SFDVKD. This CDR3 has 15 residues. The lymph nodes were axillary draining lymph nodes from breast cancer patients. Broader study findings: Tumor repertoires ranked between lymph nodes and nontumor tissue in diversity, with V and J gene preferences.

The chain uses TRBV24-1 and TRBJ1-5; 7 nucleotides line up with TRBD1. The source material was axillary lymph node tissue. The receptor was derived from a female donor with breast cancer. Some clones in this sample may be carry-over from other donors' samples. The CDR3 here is CATSDRQGSNQPQHF. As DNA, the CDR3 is TGTGCCACCAGTGACCGACAGGGTTCCAATCAGCCCCAGCATTTT.